This TCR beta chain was captured in a study of CD8+ T cells in alopecia areata. Study in general: A 6-month off-drug phase came after tofacitinib, which had lasted 6 to 18 months.

Sequencing used cDNA as its template, made by extracting RNA and reverse transcribing it. The assay was immunoSEQ multiplex PCR, and TCRdb's table has in-frame clones only and misses some. The table shows 250,000 or so clones, with 67% occurring only once. The TCR comes from a human donor with alopecia areata. The sample was CD4+ T cells sorted from blood, taken at week 0.

CDR3: CASTRESATDTQYF. In DNA form, the CDR3 reads TGTGCCAGCACCCGCGAGTCGGCCACAGATACGCAGTATTTT. The V gene is TRBV19, the J gene TRBJ2-3; no clear D gene. The V gene lost 9 bases and the J gene lost 2 bases, with 15 bases spanning the gap. Germline V gives CDR1 LNHDA, CDR2 SQIVND (reference sequence). The CDR3 is 14 residues long. The full variable domain, its missing parts supplied by reference TRBV19 and TRBJ2-3, is DGGITQSPKYLFRKEGQNVTLSCEQNLNHDAMYWYRQDPGQGLRLIYYSQIVNDFQKGDIAEGYSVSREKKESFPLTVTSAQKNPTAFYLCASTRESATDTQYFGPGTRLTVL.